This T cell receptor (beta chain) originates from a study of T cells in women clearing cervical HPV infection. In the study overall: Case blood drawn at lesion detection; control blood after infection cleared. Cases' blood sampling followed lesion detection by median approximately 150 days (90 to 200). With HLA typing for only a few women, HLA confounding remains possible.

Sequencing used immunoSEQ multiplex PCR; TCRdb keeps in-frame clones, though not all of them. The sample includes some 32,000 clones. The sequence was collected from a woman aged 18 to 75 with a cervical HPV16 infection that either progressed to CIN3+ or cleared (not recorded which). The sample taken for sequencing was blood buffy coat.

The CDR3 bases that were read are TGTGCCAGCAGCCAAGGACCCATGGGGCTCAAAGAGACC. Translated: CASSQGPMGLKET. In full, the CDR3 reads CASSQGPMGLKETQYF. The chain combines TRBV14 with TRBJ2-5, with D perhaps TRBD1 (5 bases). The CDR3 extends 3 residues past the end of the read, so its final part is completed from the germline J gene. The CDR3 length is 16 residues. The germline gives CDR1 SGHDN, CDR2 FVKESK. V was trimmed by 1 base and J by 3 bases, leaving 15 bases between them.